This T cell receptor beta chain originates from a study of radiotherapy plus CTLA-4 blockade in lung cancer. On the study more broadly: Patients showed objective responses in 18% of cases and disease control in less than 35%. Overall study results and limits: The study found tumor-derived TCR clones expanded in blood after radiotherapy plus ipilimumab. Early clone dynamics of blood T cells, plus interferon-beta, reportedly predicted response best.

The assay was immunoSEQ multiplex PCR, and TCRdb's table has in-frame clones only and misses some. The table records some 98,000 clones, around 83% of them present only once. This CDR3 is 12 amino acids long. Germline CDR1 reads MDHEN; CDR2 reads SYDVKM. The germline V and J ends were trimmed by 4 bases and 10 bases, with 13 bases remaining between them. As concerns this clone: What it binds is unknown.

The chain has TRBV28 and TRBJ1-2; D is ambiguous. Sequencing used peripheral blood, obtained from a patient treated with radiotherapy plus ipilimumab. The sequence derives from a human donor with non-small cell lung cancer who had a partial response to radiotherapy plus ipilimumab. The CDR3 DNA sequence: TGTGCCAGCAGTTCGAACAGACGCTTCTACACCTTC. This translates into CASSSNRRFYTF.